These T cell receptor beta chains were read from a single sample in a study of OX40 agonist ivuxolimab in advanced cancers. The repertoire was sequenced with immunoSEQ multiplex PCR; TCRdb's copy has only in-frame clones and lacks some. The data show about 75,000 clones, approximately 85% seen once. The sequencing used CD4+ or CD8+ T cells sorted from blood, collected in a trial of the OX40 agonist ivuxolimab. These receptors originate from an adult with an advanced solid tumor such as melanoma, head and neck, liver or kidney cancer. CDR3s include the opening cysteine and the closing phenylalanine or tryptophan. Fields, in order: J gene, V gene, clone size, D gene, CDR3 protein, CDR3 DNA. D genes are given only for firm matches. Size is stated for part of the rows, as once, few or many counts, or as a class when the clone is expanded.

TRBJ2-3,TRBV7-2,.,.,CASSLGSISTDTQYF,TGTGCCAGCAGCTTAGGGTCTATTAGCACAGATACGCAGTATTTT
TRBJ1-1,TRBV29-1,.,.,CSVSQAVGVTEAFF,TGCAGCGTTAGTCAGGCAGTAGGGGTCACTGAAGCTTTCTTT
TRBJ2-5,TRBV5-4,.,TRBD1,CASSGDSQETQYF,TGTGCCAGCAGCGGGGACAGTCAAGAGACCCAGTACTTC
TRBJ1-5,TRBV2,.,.,CASSEGAVVSHF,TGTGCCAGCAGTGAAGGTGCAGTCGTAAGTCATTTT
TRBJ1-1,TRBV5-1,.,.,CASSLTEGTEAFF,TGCGCCAGCAGCCTGACCGAGGGGACTGAAGCTTTCTTT
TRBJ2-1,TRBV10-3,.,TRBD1,CAISGRTGANWSGKQFEQFF,TGTGCCATCAGTGGACGAACAGGGGCAAATTGGTCCGGGAAGCAGTTTGAGCAGTTCTTC
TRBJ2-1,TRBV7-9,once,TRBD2,CASSASGGLAGVRGEQFF,TGTGCCAGCAGCGCCTCCGGGGGGCTAGCGGGAGTAAGGGGTGAGCAGTTCTTC
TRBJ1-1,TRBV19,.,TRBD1,CASSVAQGGTEAFF,TGTGCCAGTAGTGTAGCTCAGGGGGGAACTGAAGCTTTCTTT
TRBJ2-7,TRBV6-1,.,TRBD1,CASSEVWTGTGEQYF,TGTGCCAGCAGTGAAGTCTGGACAGGGACAGGCGAGCAGTACTTC
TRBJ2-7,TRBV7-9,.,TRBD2,CASSLDRSSGAYEQYF,TGTGCCAGCAGCTTAGATCGGTCTAGCGGTGCCTACGAGCAGTACTTC
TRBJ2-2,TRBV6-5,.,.,CASTLSANTGELFF,TGTGCCAGCACCTTATCCGCGAACACCGGGGAGCTGTTTTTT
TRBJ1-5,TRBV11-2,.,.,CASRGARGNQPQHF,TGTGCCAGCAGGGGAGCCCGTGGCAATCAGCCCCAGCATTTT
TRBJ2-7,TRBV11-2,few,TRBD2,CASSLSSGSQYEQYF,TGTGCCAGCAGCTTATCCAGCGGGAGTCAGTACGAGCAGTACTTC
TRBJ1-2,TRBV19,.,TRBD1,CASSSRQGPNYGYTF,TGTGCCAGTAGTTCCAGACAGGGGCCTAACTATGGCTACACCTTC
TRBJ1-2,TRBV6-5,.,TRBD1,CASSPDRDHNYGYTF,TGTGCCAGCAGCCCCGACAGGGATCATAACTATGGCTACACCTTC
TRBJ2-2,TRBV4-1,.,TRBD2,CASSQDPNRLAGPGELFF,TGCGCCAGCAGCCAAGATCCCAACCGACTAGCGGGCCCCGGGGAGCTGTTTTTT
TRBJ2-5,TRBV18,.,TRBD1,CASSPYRDSQETQYF,TGTGCCAGCTCACCCTATCGGGACAGCCAAGAGACCCAGTACTTC
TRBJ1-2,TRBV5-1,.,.,CASSLGSGPTLSSNYGYTF,TGCGCCAGCAGCTTGGGAAGTGGACCGACCCTAAGTTCTAACTATGGCTACACCTTC
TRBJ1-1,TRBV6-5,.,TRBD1,CASSSSYRGRTEAFF,TGTGCCAGCAGTTCCTCCTACAGGGGGCGCACTGAAGCTTTCTTT
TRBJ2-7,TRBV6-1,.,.,CASSEARLLSHF,TGTGCCAGCAGTGAAGCGCGACTCCTTAGCCACTTC
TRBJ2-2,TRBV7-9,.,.,CASSPSMNTGELFF,TGTGCCAGCAGCCCATCTATGAACACCGGGGAGCTGTTTTTT
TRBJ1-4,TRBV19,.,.,CASSIPAGENEKLFF,TGTGCCAGTAGTATTCCGGCAGGGGAGAATGAAAAACTGTTTTTT
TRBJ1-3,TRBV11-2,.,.,CASSLGGYRLSGNTIYF,TGTGCCAGCAGCTTAGGGGGTTACAGGCTCTCTGGAAACACCATATATTTT
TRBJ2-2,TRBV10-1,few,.,CASSGPPGELFF,TGCGCCAGCAGCGGACCGCCCGGGGAGCTGTTTTTT
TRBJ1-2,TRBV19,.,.,CASIGQRYYGYTF,TGTGCCAGTATAGGACAGCGCTACTATGGCTACACCTTC
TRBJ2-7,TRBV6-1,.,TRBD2,CASTIGLASIYEQYF,TGTGCCAGCACCATAGGACTAGCGTCTATTTACGAGCAGTACTTC
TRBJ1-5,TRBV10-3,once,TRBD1,CANRGRPEEPQHF,TGTGCCAACAGGGGGCGGCCTGAGGAGCCCCAGCATTTT
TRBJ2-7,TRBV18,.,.,CASSPPRQGLYEQYF,TGTGCCAGCTCACCCCCTCGGCAGGGGCTATACGAGCAGTACTTC
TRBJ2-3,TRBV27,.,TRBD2,CASSWGGPGGPTHTQYF,TGTGCCAGCAGTTGGGGGGGGCCGGGAGGGCCTACACATACGCAGTATTTT
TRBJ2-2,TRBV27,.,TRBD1,CASGHRGGELFF,TGTGCCAGCGGACACAGGGGGGGGGAGCTGTTTTTT
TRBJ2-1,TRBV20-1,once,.,CSAQSVNEQFF,TGCAGTGCTCAAAGCGTCAATGAGCAGTTCTTC
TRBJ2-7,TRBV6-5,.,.,CASTRANEQYF,TGTGCCAGCACCAGGGCCAACGAGCAGTACTTC
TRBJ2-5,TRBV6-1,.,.,CASSYIGEETQYF,TGTGCCAGCAGTTATATAGGGGAAGAGACCCAGTACTTC
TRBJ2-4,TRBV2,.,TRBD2,CASSLIRTSGAKNIQYF,TGTGCCAGCAGCCTTATTAGGACTAGCGGGGCCAAAAACATTCAGTACTTC
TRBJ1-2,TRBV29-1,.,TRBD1,CSVEVTGGSGYTF,TGCAGCGTTGAAGTAACAGGGGGCTCTGGCTACACCTTC
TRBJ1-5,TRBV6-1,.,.,CASSEADGGYSNQPQHF,TGTGCCAGCAGTGAAGCGGATGGAGGTTATAGCAATCAGCCCCAGCATTTT
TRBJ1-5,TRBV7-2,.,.,CASSLRGQGQPQHF,TGTGCCAGCAGCTTGCGGGGGCAAGGGCAGCCCCAGCATTTT
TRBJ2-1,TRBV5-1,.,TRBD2,CASSLWGTGTSGDNEQFF,TGCGCCAGCAGCTTGTGGGGGACCGGGACTAGCGGAGACAATGAGCAGTTCTTC
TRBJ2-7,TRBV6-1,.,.,CASSFSGTYEQYF,TGTGCCAGCAGTTTTAGCGGAACCTACGAGCAGTACTTC
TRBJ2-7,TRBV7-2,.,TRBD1,CASSLGQQYYEQYF,TGTGCCAGCAGCTTGGGACAGCAATACTACGAGCAGTACTTC
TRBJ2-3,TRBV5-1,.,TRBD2,CASSLAPTSGRAGVTQYF,TGCGCCAGCAGCTTGGCCCCTACTAGCGGGAGGGCCGGAGTTACGCAGTATTTT